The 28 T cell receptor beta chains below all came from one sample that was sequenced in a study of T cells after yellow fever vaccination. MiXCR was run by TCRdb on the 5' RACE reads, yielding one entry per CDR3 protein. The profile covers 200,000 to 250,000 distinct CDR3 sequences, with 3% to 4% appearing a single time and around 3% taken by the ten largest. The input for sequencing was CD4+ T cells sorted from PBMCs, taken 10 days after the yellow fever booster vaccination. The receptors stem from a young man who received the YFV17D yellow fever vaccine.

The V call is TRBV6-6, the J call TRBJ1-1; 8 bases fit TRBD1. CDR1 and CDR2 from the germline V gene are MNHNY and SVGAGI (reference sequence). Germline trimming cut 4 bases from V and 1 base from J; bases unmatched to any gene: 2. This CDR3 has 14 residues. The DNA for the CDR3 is TGTGCCAGCAGTTGGACAGGGAGGAACACTGAAGCTTTCTTT. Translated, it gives CASSWTGRNTEAFF.

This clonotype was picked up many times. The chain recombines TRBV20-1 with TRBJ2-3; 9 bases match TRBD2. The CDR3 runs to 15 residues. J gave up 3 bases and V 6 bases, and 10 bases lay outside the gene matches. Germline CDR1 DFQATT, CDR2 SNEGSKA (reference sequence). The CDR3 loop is CSAAFRRGGTDTQYF. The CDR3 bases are TGCAGTGCCGCCTTCCGGCGGGGGGGTACAGATACGCAGTATTTT.

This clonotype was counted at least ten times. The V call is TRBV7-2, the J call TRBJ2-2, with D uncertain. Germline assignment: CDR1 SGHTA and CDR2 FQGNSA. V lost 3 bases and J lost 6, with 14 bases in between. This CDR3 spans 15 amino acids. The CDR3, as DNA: TGTGCCAGCAGCTTTCTTATTGGTCTAGCCGGGGAGCTGTTTTTT. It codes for CASSFLIGLAGELFF.

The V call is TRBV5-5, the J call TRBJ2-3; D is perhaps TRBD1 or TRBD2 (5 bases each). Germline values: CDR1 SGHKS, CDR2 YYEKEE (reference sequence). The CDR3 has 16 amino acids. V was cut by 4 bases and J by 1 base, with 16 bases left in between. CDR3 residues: CASSAPHGTGTDTQYF. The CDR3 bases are TGTGCCAGCAGCGCTCCCCACGGGACGGGCACAGATACGCAGTATTTT.

The CDR3 nucleotides are TGCGCCAGCAGCCAAGTGGGCACAGCTAGCACAGATACGCAGTATTTT. Translation: CASSQVGTASTDTQYF. The chain recombines TRBV4-3 with TRBJ2-3; D uncertain. The CDR3 loop spans 16 amino acids. Germline loops: CDR1 LGHNA, CDR2 YSLEER. Trimming pared 1 base from V and 0 bases from J, leaving 11 bases between.

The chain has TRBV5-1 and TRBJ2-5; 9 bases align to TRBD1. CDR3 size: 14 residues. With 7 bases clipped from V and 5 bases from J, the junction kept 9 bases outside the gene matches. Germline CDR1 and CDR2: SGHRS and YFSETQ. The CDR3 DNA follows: TGCGCCAGCGGACCGGGACAGGGAGTGGAGACCCAGTACTTC. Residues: CASGPGQGVETQYF.

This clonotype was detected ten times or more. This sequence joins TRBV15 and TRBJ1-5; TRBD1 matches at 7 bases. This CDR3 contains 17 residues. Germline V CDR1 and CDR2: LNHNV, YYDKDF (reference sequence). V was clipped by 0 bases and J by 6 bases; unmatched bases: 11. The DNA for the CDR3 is TGTGCCACCAGCAGAGATCCCGGGACAGTTTTAGGTCAGCCCCAGCATTTT. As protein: CATSRDPGTVLGQPQHF.

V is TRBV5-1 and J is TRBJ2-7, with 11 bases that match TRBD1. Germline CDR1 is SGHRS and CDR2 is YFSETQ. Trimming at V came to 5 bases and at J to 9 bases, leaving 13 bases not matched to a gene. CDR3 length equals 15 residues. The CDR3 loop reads CASSRVPGQGGRQYF. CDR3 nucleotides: TGCGCCAGCAGTCGAGTCCCGGGACAGGGGGGAAGGCAGTACTTC. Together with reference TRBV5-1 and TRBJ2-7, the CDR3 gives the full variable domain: KAGVTQTPRYLIKTRGQQVTLSCSPISGHRSVSWYQQTPGQGLQFLFEYFSETQRNKGNFPGRFSGRQFSNSRSEMNVSTLELGDSALYLCASSRVPGQGGRQYFGPGTRLTVT.

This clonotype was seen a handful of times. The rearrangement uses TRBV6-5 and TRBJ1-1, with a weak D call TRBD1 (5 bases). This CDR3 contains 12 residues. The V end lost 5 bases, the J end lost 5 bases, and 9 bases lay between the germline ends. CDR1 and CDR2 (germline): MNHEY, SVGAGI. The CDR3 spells CASSRQRTEAFF. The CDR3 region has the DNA TGTGCCAGCAGTCGACAGAGAACTGAAGCTTTCTTT.

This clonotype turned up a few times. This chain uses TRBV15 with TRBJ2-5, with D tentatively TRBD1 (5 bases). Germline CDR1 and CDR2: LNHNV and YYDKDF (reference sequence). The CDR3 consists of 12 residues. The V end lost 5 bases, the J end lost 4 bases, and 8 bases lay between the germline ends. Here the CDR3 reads CATSWGGETQYF. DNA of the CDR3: TGTGCCACCAGCTGGGGCGGAGAGACCCAGTACTTC.

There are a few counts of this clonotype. CDR3 DNA: TGTGCCAGCAGTTACCCGGGAGGGTTTTTGGCGACCCAGTACTTC. Translation gives CASSYPGGFLATQYF. The J gene is TRBJ2-5, the V gene TRBV6-5, with 8 bases lining up with TRBD2. Looked up from germline, CDR1 is MNHEY and CDR2 is SVGAGI. Trimming removed 2 bases from V and 7 bases from J; junction bases left unmatched: 9. The CDR3 totals 15 residues.

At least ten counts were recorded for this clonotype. CDR3 sequence: CARRQRHEQYV. The CDR3 DNA reads TGCGCCAGAAGACAGCGTCACGAGCAGTACGTC. The chain has TRBV4-1 and TRBJ2-7; D may be TRBD1 (5 bases). The CDR3 loop spans 11 amino acids. Germline CDR1 and CDR2: MGHRA and YSYEKL. Trimming shortened V by 9 bases and J by 5 bases, and 11 bases separated the two germline ends.

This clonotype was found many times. In nucleotides, the CDR3 is TGCAGTTCGCCTGACAGGGTAGGCGATGAGCAGTTCTTC. It encodes CSSPDRVGDEQFF. The genes are TRBV20-1 and TRBJ2-1, with 7 bases aligning to TRBD1. Germline lookup yields CDR1 DFQATT and CDR2 SNEGSKA (reference sequence). This CDR3 is 13 amino acids long. The V segment lost 8 bases and the J segment 8 bases; nucleotides outside the gene matches: 12.

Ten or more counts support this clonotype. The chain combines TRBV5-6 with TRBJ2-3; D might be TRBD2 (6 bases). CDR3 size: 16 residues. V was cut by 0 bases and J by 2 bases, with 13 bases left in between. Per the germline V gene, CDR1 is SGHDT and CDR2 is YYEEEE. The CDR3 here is CASSLEFGDFTDTQYF. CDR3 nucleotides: TGTGCCAGCAGCTTGGAATTCGGGGACTTCACAGATACGCAGTATTTT.

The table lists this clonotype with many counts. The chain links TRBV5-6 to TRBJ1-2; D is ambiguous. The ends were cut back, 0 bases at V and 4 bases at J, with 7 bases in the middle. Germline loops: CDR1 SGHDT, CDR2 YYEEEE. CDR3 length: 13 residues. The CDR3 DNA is TGTGCCAGCAGCTTGGGAAGGCCCTATGGCTACACCTTC. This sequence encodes CASSLGRPYGYTF. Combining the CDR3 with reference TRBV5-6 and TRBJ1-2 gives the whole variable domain DAGVTQSPTHLIKTRGQQVTLRCSPKSGHDTVSWYQQALGQGPQFIFQYYEEEERQRGNFPDRFSGHQFPNYSSELNVNALLLGDSALYLCASSLGRPYGYTFGSGTRLTVV.

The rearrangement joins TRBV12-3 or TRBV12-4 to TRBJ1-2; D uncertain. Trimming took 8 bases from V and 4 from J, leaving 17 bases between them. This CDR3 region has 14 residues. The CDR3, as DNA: TGTGCCAGCTCCCCCCGACTGCCGGCCTATGGCTACACCTTC. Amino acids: CASSPRLPAYGYTF.

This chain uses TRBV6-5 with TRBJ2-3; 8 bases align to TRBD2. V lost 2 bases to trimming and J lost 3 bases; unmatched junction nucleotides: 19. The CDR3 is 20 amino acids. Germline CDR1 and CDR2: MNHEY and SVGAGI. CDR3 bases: TGTGCCAGCAGTTACCGACGAGGCAAGAAAAGCGGGGGCCGAACAGATACGCAGTATTTT. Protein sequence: CASSYRRGKKSGGRTDTQYF.

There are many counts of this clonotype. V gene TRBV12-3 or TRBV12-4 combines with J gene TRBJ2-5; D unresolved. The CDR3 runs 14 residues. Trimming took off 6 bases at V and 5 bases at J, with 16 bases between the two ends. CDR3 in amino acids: CASSPGPSEETQYF. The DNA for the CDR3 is TGTGCCAGCAGCCCCGGACCGTCGGAGGAGACCCAGTACTTC.

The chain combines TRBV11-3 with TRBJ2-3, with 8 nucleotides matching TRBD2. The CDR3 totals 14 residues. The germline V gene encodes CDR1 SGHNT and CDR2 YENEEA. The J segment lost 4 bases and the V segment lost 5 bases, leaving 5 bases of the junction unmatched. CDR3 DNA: TGTGCCAGCAGCCGGGGGGGGGACGCAGATACGCAGTATTTT. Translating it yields CASSRGGDADTQYF.

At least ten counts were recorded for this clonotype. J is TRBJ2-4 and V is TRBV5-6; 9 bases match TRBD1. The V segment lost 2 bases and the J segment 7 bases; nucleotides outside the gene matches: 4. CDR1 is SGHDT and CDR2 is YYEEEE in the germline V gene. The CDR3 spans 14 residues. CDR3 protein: CASSFPGQGNIQYF. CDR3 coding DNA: TGTGCCAGCAGCTTCCCGGGACAGGGCAACATTCAGTACTTC.

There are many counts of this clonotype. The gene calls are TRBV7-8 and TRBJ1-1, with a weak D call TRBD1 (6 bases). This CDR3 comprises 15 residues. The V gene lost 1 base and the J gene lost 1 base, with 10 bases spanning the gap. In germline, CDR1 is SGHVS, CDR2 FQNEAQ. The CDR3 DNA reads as TGTGCCAGCAGCTTAGGCAGGGGAAGGAACACTGAAGCTTTCTTT. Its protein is CASSLGRGRNTEAFF.

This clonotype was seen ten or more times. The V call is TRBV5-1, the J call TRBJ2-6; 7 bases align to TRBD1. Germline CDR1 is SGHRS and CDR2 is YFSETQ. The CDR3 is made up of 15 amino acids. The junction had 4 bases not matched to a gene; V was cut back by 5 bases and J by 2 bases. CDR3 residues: CASSSQGAGANVLTF. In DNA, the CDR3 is TGCGCCAGCAGTTCTCAGGGGGCTGGGGCCAACGTCCTGACTTTC.

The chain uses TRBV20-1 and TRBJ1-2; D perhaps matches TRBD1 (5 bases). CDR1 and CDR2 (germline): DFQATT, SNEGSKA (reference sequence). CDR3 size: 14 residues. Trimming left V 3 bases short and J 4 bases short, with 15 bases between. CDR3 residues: CSASGTETGYGYTF. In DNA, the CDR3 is TGCAGTGCTAGTGGGACCGAAACGGGCTATGGCTACACCTTC.

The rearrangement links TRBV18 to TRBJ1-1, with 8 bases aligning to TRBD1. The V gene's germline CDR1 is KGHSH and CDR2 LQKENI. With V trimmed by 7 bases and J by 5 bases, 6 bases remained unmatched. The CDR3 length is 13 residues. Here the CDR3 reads CASLRQGPTEAFF. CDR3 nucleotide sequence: TGTGCCAGCTTACGACAGGGGCCTACTGAAGCTTTCTTT. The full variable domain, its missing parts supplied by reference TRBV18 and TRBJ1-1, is NAGVMQNPRHLVRRRGQEARLRCSPMKGHSHVYWYRQLPEEGLKFMVYLQKENIIDESGMPKERFSAEFPKEGPSILRIQQVVRGDSAAYFCASLRQGPTEAFFGQGTRLTVV.

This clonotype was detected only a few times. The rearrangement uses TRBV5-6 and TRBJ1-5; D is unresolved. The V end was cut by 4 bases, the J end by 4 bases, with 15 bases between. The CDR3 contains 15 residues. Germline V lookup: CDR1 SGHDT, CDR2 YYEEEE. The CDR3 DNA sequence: TGTGCCAGCAGCCAAACGCCCGGGCTAAATCAGCCCCAGCATTTT. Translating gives CASSQTPGLNQPQHF.

CDR3 DNA sequence: TGTGCCAGCAGCCAAGGAACTAGCGCTTACACAGATACGCAGTATTTT. Its translation: CASSQGTSAYTDTQYF. The chain is built from TRBV3-1 and TRBJ2-3; 7 bases align to TRBD2. The CDR3 is 16 residues long. The germline gives CDR1 LGHDT, CDR2 YNNKEL (reference sequence). Trimming removed 1 base from V and 2 bases from J; junction bases left unmatched: 6.

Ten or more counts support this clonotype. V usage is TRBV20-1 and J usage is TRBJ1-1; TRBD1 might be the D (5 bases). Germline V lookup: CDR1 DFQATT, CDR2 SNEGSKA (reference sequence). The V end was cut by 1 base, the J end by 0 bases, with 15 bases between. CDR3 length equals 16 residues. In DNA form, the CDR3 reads TGCAGTGCTAGAGTTCCCGGGACGGGGATGAACACTGAAGCTTTCTTT. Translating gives CSARVPGTGMNTEAFF.

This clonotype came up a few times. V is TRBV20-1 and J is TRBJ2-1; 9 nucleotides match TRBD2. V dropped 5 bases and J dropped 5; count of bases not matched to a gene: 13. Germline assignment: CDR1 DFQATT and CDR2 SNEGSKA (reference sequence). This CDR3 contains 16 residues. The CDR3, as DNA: TGCAGTGCTGACGACCTATCTAGCGGGGTCCACAATGAGCAGTTCTTC. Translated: CSADDLSSGVHNEQFF.